This is a list of T cell receptor beta chains from one sample in a study of CD8 T cells in Susac syndrome. TCRdb fed the immunoSEQ multiplex PCR reads into MiXCR, producing one record per CDR3 protein. The sample includes some 140,000 distinct CDR3 sequences, roughly 80% of them seen just once. The sequenced sample was CD8+ T cells from PBMCs. Receptors were obtained from a human donor with multiple sclerosis. Both conserved end residues are part of each CDR3. A D gene is named only where the DNA matches it firmly. The size of a clone is reported for some rows only, either as once, few or many, or as a class for expanded clones.

v_gene,abundance,d_gene,j_gene,CDR3nt,CDR3aa
TRBV7-8,.,TRBD1,TRBJ1-2,TGTGCCAGCAGCTTAGGTGTAGGGGGCGAGGGCGGCTATGGCTACACCTTC,CASSLGVGGEGGYGYTF
TRBV20-1,.,.,TRBJ2-1,TGCAGTGCTTTGACCGGACTATCCACGAGCTCCTACAATGAGCAGTTCTTC,CSALTGLSTSSYNEQFF
TRBV29-1,.,.,TRBJ1-1,TGCAGCGTTGAAGAGGGACACACTAACACTGAAGCTTTCTTT,CSVEEGHTNTEAFF
TRBV20-1,few,.,TRBJ2-1,TGCAGTGCTAGAGATCTACAGGACACCTACAATGAGCAGTTCTTC,CSARDLQDTYNEQFF
TRBV4-1,few,.,TRBJ1-2,TGCGCCAGCAGCCAAGAGGTCAGGGGCCTTGGCTATGGCTACACCTTC,CASSQEVRGLGYGYTF
TRBV13,.,.,TRBJ2-7,TGTGCCAGCAGCCCCCTGGGGGACTACGAGCAGTACTTC,CASSPLGDYEQYF
TRBV4-3,once,.,TRBJ2-1,TGCGCCAGCACCTCCGGGACTGGCCCCTACAATGAGCAGTTCTTC,CASTSGTGPYNEQFF
TRBV5-3,.,TRBD2,TRBJ2-1,TGTGCCAGAAGCCGGAGTGGGAGAGCTAGCGGGGACTCTTCCTACAATGAGCAGTTCTTC,CARSRSGRASGDSSYNEQFF
TRBV10-3,.,.,TRBJ2-3,TGTGCCATCAAGGTTGTTGGGAGTCAAGATACGCAGTATTTT,CAIKVVGSQDTQYF
TRBV27,.,TRBD1,TRBJ2-2,TGTGCCAGCATGGCAGGGGGCTACACCGGGGAGCTGTTTTTT,CASMAGGYTGELFF
TRBV13,.,.,TRBJ1-1,TGTGCCAGCAGCTTAGAAGGAACCGGGCCCTTGGATTGGGCTTTCTTT,CASSLEGTGPLDWAFF
TRBV2,.,.,TRBJ1-2,TGTGCCAGCAGACCACCTTTGCAGGGAGATGGAGGCTACACCTTC,CASRPPLQGDGGYTF
TRBV6-1,.,.,TRBJ1-1,TGTGCCAGCAGTGCCCTCACTGAAGCTTTCTTT,CASSALTEAFF
TRBV27,.,TRBD2,TRBJ2-1,TGTGCCAGCAGCATCTTAGCGGGGGTCCGAGCTGATGAGCAGTTCTTC,CASSILAGVRADEQFF
TRBV27,.,TRBD1,TRBJ2-1,TGTGCCAGCAGTCCAGGCTCCAGGGGGCCCTACAATGAGCAGTTCTTC,CASSPGSRGPYNEQFF
TRBV19,.,.,TRBJ2-1,TGTGCCAGTAGTATGCCCCGGAGTTCCTACAATGAGCAGTTCTTC,CASSMPRSSYNEQFF
TRBV29-1,.,TRBD2,TRBJ2-3,TGCAGCGTGGCCGAGCGGGGAGCATTCTCGGATACGCAGTATTTT,CSVAERGAFSDTQYF
TRBV7-8,.,.,TRBJ2-3,TGTGCCAGCACCCTAGACACAGATACGCAGTATTTT,CASTLDTDTQYF
TRBV7-9,.,.,TRBJ1-2,TGTGCCAGCAGCGCCTCCGGGACACCGGTGGCAGTCGGCTACACCTTC,CASSASGTPVAVGYTF
TRBV24-1,.,TRBD1,TRBJ1-5,TGTGCCACCAGTGATAACCTGGGACAGGGAAGGCCCCAGCATTTT,CATSDNLGQGRPQHF
TRBV13,.,.,TRBJ1-5,TGTGCCAGCAGCTTTGGCAGGGGCAATCAGCCCCAGCATTTT,CASSFGRGNQPQHF
TRBV4-1,.,.,TRBJ2-7,TGCGCCAGCAGCCAAGATCGAGGGGCTATTGCCTACGAGCAGTACTTC,CASSQDRGAIAYEQYF
TRBV2,.,.,TRBJ2-3,TGTGCCAGCAGCGAAGAGCCTAGCACAGATACGCAGTATTTT,CASSEEPSTDTQYF
TRBV27,.,.,TRBJ2-1,TGTGCCAGCAGTTTAGGCGGGATGGGCAATGAGCAGTTCTTC,CASSLGGMGNEQFF
TRBV11-2,few,.,TRBJ2-5,TGTGCCAGCACCCTGTGGGGCAGGTTGGGCGAGACCCAGTACTTC,CASTLWGRLGETQYF
TRBV11-1,.,TRBD1,TRBJ1-4,TGTGCCAGCACCCTTTGGCCTTGGGGTCCCGGGGACAGGAATAATGAAAAACTGTTTTTT,CASTLWPWGPGDRNNEKLFF
TRBV6-2/TRBV6-3,.,.,TRBJ1-1,TGTGCCAGCAGTCCCCTCCCGGGGGCGAGGACTGAAGCTTTCTTT,CASSPLPGARTEAFF
TRBV2,.,.,TRBJ1-1,TGTGCCAGCAGTGTACCTACAGGGAATCGTAACCTCATGAACACTGAAGCTTTCTTT,CASSVPTGNRNLMNTEAFF
TRBV6-5,.,TRBD2,TRBJ2-1,TGTGCCAGCAGTTACTCACTAGCGGGGATGAGCGAGCAGTTCTTC,CASSYSLAGMSEQFF
TRBV27,.,TRBD1,TRBJ2-7,TGTGCCAGCAGTTTTGGGACAGGGTTCTACGAGCAGTACTTC,CASSFGTGFYEQYF
TRBV5-5,.,.,TRBJ2-1,TGTGCCAGCAGCCGCATCCCCCAGGGGAGGACTTTCAATGAGCAGTTCTTC,CASSRIPQGRTFNEQFF
TRBV2,.,.,TRBJ2-1,TGTGCCAGCAGTGGGGCAGGGGCGTTTAATGAGCAGTTCTTC,CASSGAGAFNEQFF
TRBV4-1,.,.,TRBJ1-1,TGCGCCAGCAGCCCTGCGCCGGGAAACACTGAAGCTTTCTTT,CASSPAPGNTEAFF
TRBV27,once,.,TRBJ2-7,TGTGCCAGCAGTTTAGGGGGATCCTACGAGCGGCAGTACTTC,CASSLGGSYERQYF
TRBV29-1,.,.,TRBJ1-1,TGCAGCGTTTCATCAAACACTGAAGCTTTCTTT,CSVSSNTEAFF
TRBV12-3/TRBV12-4,.,.,TRBJ2-3,TGTGCCAGCAGTTTAGTCCGCAGAACCACAGATACGCAGTATTTT,CASSLVRRTTDTQYF
TRBV29-1,.,TRBD1,TRBJ1-2,TGCAGCGTTGAGGGGGAGGGACAGAGGACCAACTATGGCTACACCTTC,CSVEGEGQRTNYGYTF
TRBV4-3,once,.,TRBJ2-6,TGCGCCAGCAGCCAAGGGAGAACTGGGGGTTCCAACGTCCTGACTTTC,CASSQGRTGGSNVLTF
TRBV28,.,TRBD1,TRBJ2-1,TGTGCCAGCAGACCCCGGACAGGGTGGAGGCCCGCCTCCTACAATGAGCAGTTCTTC,CASRPRTGWRPASYNEQFF
TRBV20-1,.,TRBD2,TRBJ2-1,TGCAGTGCTAGAGACCCCTCTCTCCTTAGCGGGAGGTGGAATGAGCAGTTCTTC,CSARDPSLLSGRWNEQFF
TRBV6-2/TRBV6-3,.,TRBD1,TRBJ2-4,TGTGCCAGTCGACAGGGGAACGAGGACATTCAGTACTTC,CASRQGNEDIQYF
TRBV2,.,TRBD2,TRBJ2-2,TGTGCCAGCAGGGGACTAGCGGGAGGAGCCACCGGGGAGCTGTTTTTT,CASRGLAGGATGELFF
TRBV14,.,.,TRBJ1-2,TGTGCCAGCAGCCGGGGACTGTGGGACTATGGCTACACCTTC,CASSRGLWDYGYTF
TRBV11-2,few,.,TRBJ2-2,TGTGCCAGCAGCTTAGATCTTGGGGAGCTGTTTTTT,CASSLDLGELFF
TRBV9,.,.,TRBJ1-3,TGTGCCAGCAGCGGACAACAGGGTTCTGGAAACACCATATATTTT,CASSGQQGSGNTIYF
TRBV12-3/TRBV12-4,.,.,TRBJ2-5,TGTGCCAGCAGTTCCCCAGAGGCCCGCCAAGAGACCCAGTACTTC,CASSSPEARQETQYF
TRBV28,.,TRBD2,TRBJ2-7,TGTGCCAGCACTCCGGGGGGCTCCTACGAGCAGTACTTC,CASTPGGSYEQYF
TRBV27,.,.,TRBJ1-3,TGTGCCAGCAGTTCAAACTCTGGAAACACCATATATTTT,CASSSNSGNTIYF
TRBV6-4,.,TRBD1,TRBJ2-2,TGTGCCAGCAGTGAATTACAGGGGTTCACCGGGGAGCTGTTTTTT,CASSELQGFTGELFF
TRBV4-1,.,.,TRBJ2-7,TGCGCCAGCAGCCTCCAAATGGCAGGTTCCTCCTACGAGCAGTACTTC,CASSLQMAGSSYEQYF
TRBV16,.,.,TRBJ2-1,TGTGCCAGCTCCTCTAGAGGCGAGCAGTTCTTC,CASSSRGEQFF
TRBV20-1,once,.,TRBJ2-1,TGCAGTGCTCGGGGTTCCTACAATGAGCAGTTCTTC,CSARGSYNEQFF
TRBV4-3,.,TRBD2,TRBJ2-1,TGCGCCAGCAGCCTCGCAGCGGGGAATGAGCAGTTCTTC,CASSLAAGNEQFF
TRBV15,once,TRBD1,TRBJ1-1,TGTGCCACCACCCCGACAGGGGAAGGTACTGAAGCTTTCTTT,CATTPTGEGTEAFF